The 6 T cell receptor beta chains given below trace back to one sample, sequenced in a study of T cell repertoires in cytomegalovirus infection. No antigens are known for them. MiXCR, applied by TCRdb to the reads, yields one record per CDR3 protein. The repertoire holds about 310,000 distinct CDR3 sequences, with roughly 25% as singletons. The specimen was cultured PBMCs, collected from culture after CMV antigen stimulation. These TCRs come from a human donor in good health (CMV status not recorded). Some clones in this sample may be carry-over from other donors' samples.

At least ten counts were recorded for this clonotype. DNA for the CDR3: TGTGCCAGCAGTCAAACAGGGGACGAGCAGTACGTC. It is translated as CASSQTGDEQYV. The rearrangement uses TRBV12-3 or TRBV12-4 and TRBJ2-7; 7 bases are shared with TRBD1. The V segment lost 5 bases and the J segment 5 bases; nucleotides outside the gene matches: 3. The CDR3 loop spans 12 amino acids.

There are a few counts of this clonotype. The gene calls are TRBV6-2 or TRBV6-3 and TRBJ2-7, with D maybe TRBD1 (6 bases). V was clipped by 6 bases and J by 5 bases, with 17 bases between them. The CDR3 runs to 14 residues. Germline values: CDR1 MNHEY, CDR2 SVGEGT. The CDR3 sequence: CASSPGQRRHEQYV. The CDR3 DNA follows: TGTGCCAGCAGCCCCGGACAGAGAAGGCACGAGCAGTACGTC.

CDR3 sequence: CASSTPRDRGSPLHF. CDR3 DNA: TGTGCCAGCAGTACCCCCCGGGACAGGGGTTCACCCCTCCACTTT. The chain combines TRBV27 with TRBJ1-6; 10 nucleotides line up with TRBD1. This CDR3 is built from 15 residues. CDR1 is MNHEY, CDR2 SMNVEV, per germline (reference sequence). With 5 bases clipped from V and 9 bases from J, the junction kept 7 bases outside the gene matches.

Many counts were recorded for this clonotype. The rearrangement joins TRBV5-4 to TRBJ2-3, with 8 positions matching TRBD2. Losses at the gene ends were 2 bases for V and 1 base for J; bases not matched to a gene: 9. The CDR3 is 17 residues long. The germline CDR1 and CDR2 sequences are SGHNT and YYREEE (reference sequence). CDR3 nucleotide sequence: TGTGCCAGCAGCTTAGGTACGGCGGGAGGTGGCACAGATACGCAGTATTTT. Translated, it gives CASSLGTAGGGTDTQYF. The entire variable domain, with the rest obtained from reference TRBV5-4 and TRBJ2-3, is as follows: ETGVTQSPTHLIKTRGQQVTLRCSSQSGHNTVSWYQQALGQGPQFIFQYYREEENGRGNFPPRFSGLQFPNYSSELNVNALELDDSALYLCASSLGTAGGGTDTQYFGPGTRLTVL.

This clonotype was counted only a few times. The chain employs TRBV12-3 or TRBV12-4 and TRBJ1-6, with unresolved D. The CDR3 is made up of 14 amino acids. V lost 2 bases and J lost 5, with 7 bases in between. The CDR3 DNA reads TGTGCCAGCAGTTTATTCCGCAATAATTCACCCCTCCACTTT. Its protein product is CASSLFRNNSPLHF.

The chain uses TRBV7-9 and TRBJ2-7, with 7 positions matching TRBD2. CDR3 size: 15 residues. The germline V gene encodes CDR1 SEHNR and CDR2 FQNEAQ (reference sequence). J gave up 6 bases and V 0 bases, and 8 bases lay outside the gene matches. The CDR3: CASSLALAALVEQYF. DNA for the CDR3: TGTGCCAGCAGCTTAGCGCTAGCGGCCCTGGTCGAGCAGTACTTC.